The 29 T cell receptor beta chains below come from one sample, sequenced in a study of cytomegalovirus exposure and HLA in healthy donors (dated by TCRdb to between 2016 and 2019). The library was prepared using the immunoSEQ multiplex PCR assay. For the multiplex PCR, a mixture combining 60 forward primers for TCR Vbeta segments and 13 reverse primers for TCR Jbeta segments was used. TCRdb took this table from immuneACCESS and kept in-frame rearrangements with V and J called. Such tables lack part of the clones; where checked against another copy, unresolved V genes explain under half of the gap, and the rest is unexplained. This sample gives about 160,000 clones in total; 70% to 90% of them show up just once. Roughly 2.3% of the sample is in the top ten clones. The specimen was PBMCs. The receptors were sampled from a male donor in good health and CMV-seronegative.

This chain connects TRBV7-3 to TRBJ2-1, with 13 bases fitting TRBD2. The V and J ends lost 5 bases and 8 bases, in that order; junction bases with no gene match: 9. The CDR3 is 16 amino acids. Germline CDR1 is SGHTA and CDR2 is FQGTGA. The DNA of the CDR3 is TGTGCCAGCAGCGCCCGCACTAGCGGGGGGGCAGATGAGCAGTTCTTC. This translates into CASSARTSGGADEQFF.

The V and J genes are TRBV10-3 and TRBJ1-1, with 7 bases aligning to TRBD1. Germline V gives CDR1 ENHRY, CDR2 SYGVKD. V lost 6 bases to trimming and J lost 6 bases; unmatched junction nucleotides: 7. The CDR3 is 13 residues long. The CDR3 protein is CAISTGEWAEAFF. The CDR3 region has the DNA TGTGCCATCAGCACAGGGGAGTGGGCTGAAGCTTTCTTT.

The V and J genes are TRBV5-5 and TRBJ1-4; D is undetermined. Trimming pared 2 bases from V and 7 bases from J, leaving 12 bases between. Per germline, CDR1 SGHKS and CDR2 YYEKEE (reference sequence). This CDR3 is built from 14 residues. The CDR3 loop is CASSLELRGEKLFF. DNA for the CDR3: TGTGCCAGCAGCTTAGAATTGAGAGGTGAAAAACTGTTTTTT.

The chain has TRBV6-1 and TRBJ1-4, with a tentative D call TRBD1 (5 bases). Germline V gene data show CDR1 as MNHNS and CDR2 as SASEGT. This CDR3 is 16 amino acids long. Trimming removed 0 bases at V and 6 bases at J, with 14 bases between. As DNA, the CDR3 is TGTGCCAGCAGTGAAGCGCCAGGACAAGCGTATGAAAAACTGTTTTTT. This sequence encodes CASSEAPGQAYEKLFF.

This chain joins TRBV19 and TRBJ2-1; the D gene is possibly TRBD1 (7 bases). CDR1 is LNHDA, CDR2 SQIVND, per germline (reference sequence). The CDR3 has 15 residues. V was pared by 1 base and J by 7 bases, with 14 bases between. The DNA for the CDR3 is TGTGCCAGTAGTATAGCGGTCAGGGGGGCGAATGAGCAGTTCTTC. The encoded protein is CASSIAVRGANEQFF.

The rearrangement joins TRBV4-2 to TRBJ2-7; 7 nucleotides align to TRBD2. Germline V gene data show CDR1 as LGHNA and CDR2 as YNFKEQ. CDR3 length: 14 amino acids. V lost 2 bases, J lost 4 bases, and 5 bases stayed unmatched. The CDR3, as DNA: TGTGCCAGCAGCCAACCCGGGACTAATTACGAGCAGTACTTC. Translating it yields CASSQPGTNYEQYF.

The gene calls are TRBV19 and TRBJ1-4, with TRBD1 as a possible D gene (6 bases). This CDR3 comprises 17 residues. Trimming pared 6 bases from V and 5 bases from J, leaving 22 bases between. CDR1 and CDR2 (germline): LNHDA, SQIVND (reference sequence). This chain's CDR3 is CASRKAGAALGNEKLFF. In nucleotides, the CDR3 is TGTGCCAGTAGAAAAGCGGGGGCAGCATTGGGGAATGAAAAACTGTTTTTT.

The rearrangement joins TRBV11-3 to TRBJ2-1; 7 bases align to TRBD2. The CDR3 spans 15 residues. With 0 bases clipped from V and 4 bases from J, the junction kept 3 bases outside the gene matches. The germline V gene has CDR1 SGHNT and CDR2 YENEEA. For the CDR3, the DNA is TGTGCCAGCAGCTTAGAGCGGGGGTCATACAATGAGCAGTTCTTC. The encoded protein is CASSLERGSYNEQFF.

The J gene is TRBJ2-5, the V gene TRBV5-4; 10 nucleotides agree with TRBD1. J lost 5 bases, V lost 3 bases, and 7 bases had no gene match. The CDR3 covers 15 residues. Germline CDR1 is SGHNT and CDR2 is YYREEE (reference sequence). This CDR3 reads CASSSPPGQGETQYF. CDR3 in DNA: TGTGCCAGCAGCTCCCCCCCGGGACAGGGGGAGACCCAGTACTTC.

The chain links TRBV9 to TRBJ1-6, with D unresolved. V was trimmed by 0 bases and J by 6 bases, leaving 10 bases between them. This CDR3 contains 15 residues. Germline V CDR1 and CDR2: SGDLS, YYNGEE. As DNA, the CDR3 is TGTGCCAGCAGCGTAGAGTCACACCTTAATTCACCCCTCCACTTT. Translation: CASSVESHLNSPLHF.

CDR3: CASSVGGREGQYF. The CDR3, as DNA: TGTGCCAGCAGCGTAGGTGGAAGGGAGGGTCAGTATTTT. The chain is built from TRBV9 and TRBJ2-3; 7 nucleotides line up with TRBD2. The ends lost 0 bases at V and 12 bases at J; junction bases unmatched: 7. This CDR3 is built from 13 residues. In germline, CDR1 is SGDLS, CDR2 YYNGEE.

Comment on this clone: In the same sample, other DNA sequences code for this CDR3. This chain's CDR3 is CAILTGGSGNTIYF. CDR3 coding DNA: TGTGCCATATTGACAGGGGGGTCTGGAAACACCATATATTTT. The V and J genes are TRBV2 and TRBJ1-3; the match to TRBD1 covers 9 bases. CDR3 size: 14 residues. Germline V lookup: CDR1 SNHLY, CDR2 FYNNEI. Trimming at V came to 10 bases and at J to 1 base, leaving 5 bases not matched to a gene.

The CDR3: CASRGELARSQETQYF. The CDR3 DNA reads TGCGCCAGCAGGGGTGAACTAGCTCGTAGCCAAGAGACCCAGTACTTC. This sequence joins TRBV5-1 and TRBJ2-5; maybe TRBD2 (6 bases). V was pared by 5 bases and J by 1 base, with 18 bases between. The CDR3 is 16 residues long. Germline V gives CDR1 SGHRS, CDR2 YFSETQ.

Comment on this clone: This CDR3 is also generated by other DNA sequences in the sample. The chain employs TRBV6-5 and TRBJ2-5; a weak D match, TRBD2 (5 bases). This CDR3 is 12 amino acids long. V was shortened by 8 bases and J by 2 bases, with 9 bases between the two germline ends. Germline CDR1 reads MNHEY; CDR2 reads SVGAGI. CDR3: CASRRAQETQYF. The CDR3 DNA sequence: TGTGCCAGCCGGCGGGCTCAAGAGACCCAGTACTTC.

The chain combines TRBV5-6 with TRBJ2-3; TRBD2 agrees at 13 bases. With 2 bases clipped from V and 5 bases from J, the junction kept 2 bases outside the gene matches. CDR3 length equals 15 residues. In germline, CDR1 is SGHDT, CDR2 YYEEEE. This CDR3 reads CASSLLAGGRDTQYF. In nucleotides, the CDR3 is TGTGCCAGCAGCTTACTAGCGGGGGGGCGAGATACGCAGTATTTT.

J is TRBJ1-1 and V is TRBV20-1; 8 nucleotides agree with TRBD1. Germline CDR1 is DFQATT and CDR2 is SNEGSKA (reference sequence). V shed 6 bases and J 10 bases; nucleotides not matched to a gene: 4. The CDR3 has 10 residues. The CDR3 nucleotides are TGCAGTGCCTATACAGGGGGAGCTTTCTTT. This translates into CSAYTGGAFF.

This clone was counted once. V gene TRBV7-2 combines with J gene TRBJ2-5; possibly TRBD2 for D (5 bases). Germline loops: CDR1 SGHTA, CDR2 FQGNSA. This CDR3 is built from 11 residues. V shed 5 bases and J shed 5 bases, with 6 bases lying between them. CDR3 sequence (DNA): TGTGCCAGCAGCCAGCGGGAGACCCAGTACTTC. It translates to CASSQRETQYF.

The chain has TRBV30 and TRBJ1-6; D not resolved. V lost 1 base and J lost 8, with 9 bases in between. This CDR3 contains 13 residues. CDR1 is GTSNPN, CDR2 SVGIG, per germline (reference sequence). CDR3 nucleotide sequence: TGTGCCTGGAGTGCGGGAGATGATTCACCCCTCCACTTT. Its translation is CAWSAGDDSPLHF. Based on the CDR3 plus reference TRBV30 and TRBJ1-6, the full variable domain is SQTIHQWPATLVQPVGSPLSLECTVEGTSNPNLYWYRQAAGRGLQLLFYSVGIGQISSEVPQNLSASRPQDRQFILSSKKLLLSDSGFYLCAWSAGDDSPLHFGNGTRLTVT.

This clone was detected only a few times. V is TRBV4-1 and J is TRBJ2-6; D is uncertain. With 0 bases removed from V and 2 bases from J, the gap between germline ends came to 11 bases. Germline V CDR1 and CDR2: MGHRA, YSYEKL. The CDR3 loop spans 17 amino acids. CDR3 protein: CASSQDRRITGANVLTF. The CDR3 nucleotides read TGCGCCAGCAGCCAAGATCGGCGGATTACTGGGGCCAACGTCCTGACTTTC.

This clone came up once. V and J are TRBV14 and TRBJ2-6, with TRBD1 as a possible D gene (5 bases). Germline assignment: CDR1 SGHDN and CDR2 FVKESK. The germline V and J ends were trimmed by 0 bases and 0 bases, with 21 bases remaining between them. CDR3 length: 21 amino acids. The CDR3 region has the DNA TGTGCCAGCAGCCAAGATCTACACAGGCGAATTACATTCTCTGGGGCCAACGTCCTGACTTTC. Protein: CASSQDLHRRITFSGANVLTF.

The rearrangement links TRBV4-2 to TRBJ2-3, with a weak D call TRBD2 (6 bases). CDR3 length: 15 residues. CDR1 and CDR2 from the germline V gene are LGHNA and YNFKEQ. Trimming pared 0 bases from V and 1 base from J, leaving 8 bases between. CDR3 loop: CASSQELAGTDTQYF. CDR3 in DNA: TGTGCCAGCAGCCAAGAATTAGCGGGCACAGATACGCAGTATTTT.

This sequence joins TRBV5-4 and TRBJ2-3; a weak D match, TRBD2 (5 bases). The length of the CDR3 is 15 residues. Germline loops: CDR1 SGHNT, CDR2 YYREEE (reference sequence). V lost 2 bases and J lost 0, with 10 bases in between. The CDR3 region is CASSFWTGSTDTQYF. DNA for the CDR3: TGTGCCAGCAGCTTTTGGACGGGGAGCACAGATACGCAGTATTTT.

The chain combines TRBV19 with TRBJ1-1, with D perhaps matching TRBD1 (5 bases). Germline assignment: CDR1 LNHDA and CDR2 SQIVND (reference sequence). V lost 5 bases and J 0 bases, leaving 13 bases between the germline ends. The CDR3 is 15 residues long. The CDR3 DNA follows: TGTGCCAGTAGTGGTAGGGGTTCTCTGAACACTGAAGCTTTCTTT. Its protein product is CASSGRGSLNTEAFF.

The chain's CDR3 is CASSASQGARQYF. CDR3 sequence (DNA): TGTGCCAGCAGCGCCTCACAGGGTGCGAGGCAGTACTTC. The J gene is TRBJ2-7, the V gene TRBV9, with D perhaps matching TRBD1 (6 bases). Between the trimmed V and J ends, which lost 3 bases and 9 bases, there was a span of 16 bases. The CDR3 runs 13 residues. In germline, CDR1 is SGDLS, CDR2 YYNGEE.

Comment on this clone: Other DNA sequences within the sample encode an identical CDR3. This chain links TRBV7-2 with TRBJ2-7, with 7 bases aligning to TRBD1. Germline V gene data show CDR1 as SGHTA and CDR2 as FQGNSA. The CDR3 totals 13 residues. V lost 5 bases, J lost 1 base, and 2 bases stayed unmatched. This CDR3 reads CASSRTGSYEQYF. CDR3 DNA: TGTGCCAGCAGCCGGACAGGATCCTACGAGCAGTACTTC.

The genes are TRBV23-1 and TRBJ2-7; tentatively, D is TRBD2 (5 bases). TRBV23-1 is marked as an open reading frame, function uncertain. The V end was cut by 4 bases, the J end by 6 bases, with 19 bases between. CDR3 length equals 15 residues. CDR3 nucleotides: TGCGCCAGCAGTCGGAGGACCCCCTATAACGCCGAGCAGTACTTC. Residues: CASSRRTPYNAEQYF.

The chain joins TRBV25-1 to TRBJ1-4, with 8 bases lining up with TRBD1. The ends lost 1 base at V and 7 bases at J; junction bases unmatched: 8. CDR1 is MGHDK and CDR2 is SYGVNS in the germline V gene. There are 16 residues in the CDR3. CDR3 sequence reads: CASSESDQGAFEKLFF. CDR3 coding DNA: TGTGCCAGCAGTGAATCTGACCAGGGGGCTTTTGAAAAACTGTTTTTT.

The rearrangement joins TRBV6-5 to TRBJ1-2, with D possibly matching TRBD1 (5 bases). The CDR3 is 14 residues long. In germline, CDR1 is MNHEY, CDR2 SVGAGI. Between the trimmed V and J ends, which lost 6 bases and 4 bases, there was a span of 15 bases. The CDR3 here is CASSPAQGLYGYTF. CDR3 DNA: TGTGCCAGCAGCCCCGCGCAGGGACTCTATGGCTACACCTTC.

The chain carries TRBV7-3 and TRBJ2-1; 13 bases map to TRBD2. Looked up from germline, CDR1 is SGHTA and CDR2 is FQGTGA. This CDR3 contains 16 residues. The ends lost 3 bases at V and 6 bases at J; junction bases unmatched: 5. The CDR3 DNA reads as TGTGCCAGCAGCTTTACTAGCGGGGGGGCCGTCAATGAGCAGTTCTTC. Protein: CASSFTSGGAVNEQFF.